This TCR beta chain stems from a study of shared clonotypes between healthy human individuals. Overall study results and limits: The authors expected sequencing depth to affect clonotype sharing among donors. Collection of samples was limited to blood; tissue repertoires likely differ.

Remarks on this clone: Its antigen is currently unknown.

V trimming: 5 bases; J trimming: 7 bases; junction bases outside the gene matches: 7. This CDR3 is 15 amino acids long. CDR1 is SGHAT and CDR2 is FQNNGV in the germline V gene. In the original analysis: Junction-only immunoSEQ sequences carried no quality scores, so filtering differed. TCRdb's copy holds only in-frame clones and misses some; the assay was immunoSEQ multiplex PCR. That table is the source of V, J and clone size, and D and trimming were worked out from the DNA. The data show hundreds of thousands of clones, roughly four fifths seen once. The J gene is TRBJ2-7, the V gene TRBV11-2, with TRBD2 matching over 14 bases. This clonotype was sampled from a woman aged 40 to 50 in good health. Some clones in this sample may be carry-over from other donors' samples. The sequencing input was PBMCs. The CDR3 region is CASSPGLAGVYEQYF. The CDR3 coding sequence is TGTGCCAGCAGCCCGGGACTAGCGGGAGTTTATGAGCAGTACTTC. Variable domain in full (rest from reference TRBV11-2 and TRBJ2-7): EAGVAQSPRYKIIEKRQSVAFWCNPISGHATLYWYQQILGQGPKLLIQFQNNGVVDDSQLPKDRFSAERLKGVDSTLKIQPAKLEDSAVYLCASSPGLAGVYEQYFGPGTRLTVT.